One sample yielded the 10 T cell receptor beta chains listed below, sequenced in a study of T cell repertoires in cytomegalovirus infection. TCRdb re-derived calls from the reads in MiXCR, one entry per CDR3 protein. The sample records approximately 180,000 distinct CDR3 sequences, roughly 17% being singletons. The sequencing sample was made of CD8+ T cells from PBMCs. Source of these receptors: a human donor in good health (CMV status not recorded). Some clones in this sample may be carry-over from other donors' samples.

This clonotype was detected many times. V gene TRBV28 combines with J gene TRBJ1-1; no firm D call. Germline V CDR1 and CDR2: MDHEN, SYDVKM. The V end was cut by 4 bases, the J end by 1 base, with 13 bases between. There are 15 residues in the CDR3. This chain's CDR3 is CASSSKRMQNTEAFF. In DNA form, the CDR3 reads TGTGCCAGCAGTTCCAAGCGGATGCAGAACACTGAAGCTTTCTTT.

The chain couples TRBV2 to TRBJ2-3; TRBD1 might be the D (6 bases). Trimming pared 7 bases from V and 0 bases from J, leaving 8 bases between. The CDR3 runs 13 residues. Looked up from germline, CDR1 is SNHLY and CDR2 is FYNNEI. Here the CDR3 reads CASKGESTDTQYF. The CDR3 nucleotides read TGTGCCAGCAAGGGGGAGAGCACAGATACGCAGTATTTT.

In its sample, this clonotype was seen a few times. The genes are TRBV6-6 and TRBJ1-6; a weak D match, TRBD1 (5 bases). V was cut by 6 bases and J by 0 bases, with 12 bases left in between. Looked up from germline, CDR1 is MNHNY and CDR2 is SVGAGI (reference sequence). The CDR3 length is 16 residues. The chain's CDR3 is CASRIDSSSYNSPLHF. In DNA, the CDR3 is TGTGCCAGCAGGATTGACAGCAGCTCCTATAATTCACCCCTCCACTTT.

This sequence joins TRBV20-1 and TRBJ2-3; TRBD2 agrees at 12 bases. The CDR3 is 15 residues long. The germline V gene encodes CDR1 DFQATT and CDR2 SNEGSKA (reference sequence). The trim removed 5 bases at V and 2 bases at J, leaving 5 bases unmatched. CDR3 nucleotides: TGCAGTGCTGAAGGGACTAGCGGGTACACAGATACGCAGTATTTT. Protein sequence: CSAEGTSGYTDTQYF.

This clonotype was observed a handful of times. The CDR3 here is CASSLAGVPGELFF. The CDR3 nucleotides are TGTGCCAGCAGCTTAGCGGGGGTACCCGGGGAGCTGTTTTTT. This rearrangement joins TRBV7-2 to TRBJ2-2; D could derive from TRBD1 or TRBD2 (5 bases each). The germline V and J ends were trimmed by 0 bases and 6 bases, with 8 bases remaining between them. The CDR3 runs 14 residues. CDR1 SGHTA and CDR2 FQGNSA come from the germline V gene. The complete variable domain, with remaining parts taken from reference TRBV7-2 and TRBJ2-2, reads GAGVSQSPSNKVTEKGKDVELRCDPISGHTALYWYRQSLGQGLEFLIYFQGNSAPDKSGLPSDRFSAERTGGSVSTLTIQRTQQEDSAVYLCASSLAGVPGELFFGEGSRLTVL.

This clonotype occurred a few times. This chain joins TRBV12-3 or TRBV12-4 and TRBJ2-2; D gene ambiguous. This CDR3 is built from 11 residues. V was clipped by 8 bases and J by 7 bases, with 8 bases between them. In DNA, the CDR3 is TGTGCCAGCTCGTGGTTCGGGGAGCTGTTTTTT. It encodes CASSWFGELFF.

J is TRBJ1-5 and V is TRBV4-2, with TRBD1 as a possible D gene (6 bases). V lost 0 bases and J lost 2, with 14 bases in between. The CDR3 extends over 17 amino acids. The germline CDR1 and CDR2 sequences are LGHNA and YNFKEQ. Here the CDR3 reads CASSQEQGIQGNQPQHF. The CDR3 DNA is TGTGCCAGCAGCCAAGAACAGGGAATCCAGGGCAATCAGCCCCAGCATTTT.

This sequence joins TRBV30 and TRBJ2-2; tentative D call: TRBD1 (6 bases). Germline V gene sequence: CDR1 GTSNPN, CDR2 SVGIG (reference sequence). V was shortened by 0 bases and J by 5 bases, with 13 bases between the two germline ends. CDR3 size: 15 residues. CDR3 sequence: CAWSVEGVLTGELFF. The CDR3 region has the DNA TGTGCCTGGAGTGTTGAGGGGGTTCTAACCGGGGAGCTGTTTTTT.

Only a few counts were recorded for this clonotype. The rearrangement uses TRBV30 and TRBJ2-7; no reliable D call. CDR1 and CDR2 from the germline V gene are GTSNPN and SVGIG (reference sequence). Trimming took 4 bases from V and 2 from J, leaving 9 bases between them. The CDR3 length is 12 residues. The CDR3 reads CAWTGITYEQYF. CDR3 nucleotide sequence: TGTGCCTGGACTGGTATCACCTACGAGCAGTACTTC.

J is TRBJ1-5 and V is TRBV6-1; D perhaps matches TRBD1 (6 bases). CDR3 length: 15 amino acids. V was pared by 5 bases and J by 1 base, with 12 bases between. Germline V gene lookup returns CDR1 MNHNS and CDR2 SASEGT. CDR3 nucleotides: TGTGCCAGCAGTCTCGGGGGCTGGAGCAATCAGCCCCAGCATTTT. It codes for CASSLGGWSNQPQHF.